This T cell receptor beta chain was obtained from a study of CD8 T cells in ankylosing spondylitis (dated by TCRdb to the late 2010s). Background on the whole study: The study profiled T cell receptor beta repertoires in healthy donors and ankylosing spondylitis patients to find disease-linked TCR variants. The full study cohort comprised around 25 ankylosing spondylitis patients and 85 to 120 healthy donors. Peripheral blood was sampled, and synovial fluid was additionally collected from ankylosing spondylitis patients.

In this sample, this clonotype turned up many times. Its binding antigen is unknown. Qualities for individual bases were not recorded, and no much larger clone is one base off. Instrument used: Illumina HiSeq 2500. TCR beta libraries were prepared by quantitative 5'-RACE with molecular barcodes. The original methods were these. A new computational method, built on a probabilistic model of VDJ rearrangement, was used to identify disease-linked TCR variants. Using fastp at Q25 and MiXCR, TCRdb reprocessed the public reads and kept productive beta chains. All rows with the same CDR3 protein become a single entry with the most common DNA and genes. The V and J calls shown here were made by TCRdb, not taken from the authors' results. The table for this sample lists some 120,000 distinct CDR3 sequences; roughly an eighth of them were counted only once. In total, the top ten clones hold about 2.7% of the sample.

V is clipped by 7 bases and J by 0 bases, and the sequence between their germline boundaries is 10 bases long. CDR1 and CDR2 were assigned from the germline V gene as SGHTA and FQGNSA. From the cysteine through the phenylalanine, the CDR3 covers 14 amino acids. CDR3 DNA only is kept here, 42 bases in frame from base 1. The paper's findings and limits, for the study overall: According to the report, matched synovial fluid samples from ankylosing spondylitis patients were significantly enriched for the disease-linked clones. In peripheral blood, the disease-linked clones were found at relatively low frequencies and had a CD8+ phenotype. Some TCR beta motif variants had previously been reported in synovial fluid and blood of reactive arthritis patients, which suggested common disease-initiation mechanisms. A TCR beta motif of several highly homologous amino acid variants appeared characteristic of blood from ankylosing spondylitis patients.

What was sequenced was blood, either unsorted or a sorted T cell fraction (not recorded which). The TCR comes from a female donor with ankylosing spondylitis or in good health (not recorded which). The chain couples TRBV7-2 to TRBJ2-1; TRBD2 could be the D gene, as 5 bases match. The CDR3 protein sequence reads: CASNRGSSYNEQFF. The DNA is TGTGCCAGCAATCGAGGGAGCTCCTACAATGAGCAGTTCTTC.